The 14 T cell receptor beta chains given below trace back to one sample, sequenced in a study of blood T cell repertoires in COVID-19 (TCRdb year 2020). Library creation used the immunoSEQ multiplex PCR assay. The clones in this table, taken by TCRdb from immuneACCESS, are in-frame only. Not every clone is retained; where verified, under half of the shortfall comes from an unresolved V gene, and the cause of the rest is unknown. The sample contains about 160,000 clones, approximately 95% of them found a single time. About 2% of the sample is taken by the ten largest. Sequencing was done on a sample of peripheral blood. Receptor source: a woman aged 60-70 years with COVID-19, enrolled during active disease.

This clone was counted between two and nine times. The rearrangement joins TRBV7-9 to TRBJ2-7; perhaps TRBD1 as D (6 bases). Germline CDR1 and CDR2: SEHNR and FQNEAQ (reference sequence). The germline V and J ends were trimmed by 6 bases and 1 base, with 22 bases remaining between them. There are 17 residues in the CDR3. The CDR3 DNA reads TGTGCCAGCAGTCCCGCTGGCCGTGGCAGGGGTTCCTACGAGCAGTACTTC. Protein product: CASSPAGRGRGSYEQYF.

V and J are TRBV9 and TRBJ1-2; 7 bases agree with TRBD1. Germline assignment: CDR1 SGDLS and CDR2 YYNGEE. With V trimmed by 0 bases and J by 5 bases, 10 bases remained unmatched. The CDR3 totals 16 residues. The CDR3 sequence is CASSVGTAGGIYGYTF. CDR3 sequence (DNA): TGTGCCAGCAGCGTAGGTACGGCAGGGGGAATTTATGGCTACACCTTC.

The rearrangement uses TRBV9 and TRBJ1-5, with 9 positions matching TRBD1. There are 14 residues in the CDR3. From germline, CDR1 is SGDLS and CDR2 YYNGEE. The V and J ends lost 0 bases and 6 bases, in that order; junction bases with no gene match: 1. CDR3 in DNA: TGTGCCAGCAGCGTAGGACAGGGGGGTCAGCCCCAGCATTTT. This sequence encodes CASSVGQGGQPQHF.

The chain links TRBV19 to TRBJ2-3; weak D call: TRBD2 (6 bases). This CDR3 comprises 11 residues. The V gene's germline CDR1 is LNHDA and CDR2 SQIVND (reference sequence). Trimming removed 6 bases at V and 8 bases at J, with 9 bases between. The CDR3 coding sequence is TGTGCCAGTAGGTTGCGGGGTACGCAGTATTTT. Translating it yields CASRLRGTQYF.

The CDR3 loop reads CASSRWEPRQGTNSPLHF. The CDR3, as DNA: TGTGCCAGCAGTCGTTGGGAACCCCGACAGGGCACTAATTCACCCCTCCACTTT. The gene calls are TRBV6-6 and TRBJ1-6; 7 nucleotides align to TRBD1. The CDR3 length is 18 residues. V shed 5 bases, J shed 6 bases, and the junction held 16 bases outside the gene matches. Germline V gene lookup returns CDR1 MNHNY and CDR2 SVGAGI (reference sequence).

J is TRBJ1-2 and V is TRBV6-1, with D perhaps matching TRBD1 (5 bases). This CDR3 has 14 residues. CDR1 is MNHNS, CDR2 SASEGT, per germline. Between the trimmed V and J ends, which lost 2 bases and 8 bases, there was a span of 15 bases. For the CDR3, the DNA is TGTGCCAGCAGTGAATATGGGGCGGAGTCGGGCTACACCTTC. This translates into CASSEYGAESGYTF.

V and J are TRBV7-3 and TRBJ2-5; a possible D gene is TRBD2 (5 bases). The CDR3 is 15 residues long. Germline CDR1 is SGHTA and CDR2 is FQGTGA. Trimming cost V 1 base and J 0 bases, with 9 bases left between them. The CDR3 region has the DNA TGTGCCAGCAGCTTAAGCGGGCTCTACCAAGAGACCCAGTACTTC. This codes for CASSLSGLYQETQYF.

This clone is a singleton in its sample. The chain carries TRBV5-1 and TRBJ1-6, with D maybe TRBD1 (5 bases). The germline V gene encodes CDR1 SGHRS and CDR2 YFSETQ. The V and J ends lost 0 bases and 5 bases respectively, with 9 bases between them. The CDR3 length is 15 residues. CDR3: CASSLDWGDNSPLHF. The CDR3 DNA reads as TGCGCCAGCAGCTTGGATTGGGGGGATAATTCACCCCTCCACTTT.

This rearrangement joins TRBV5-1 to TRBJ2-1; 8 bases align to TRBD2. This CDR3 region has 16 residues. After removal of 3 bases from V and 12 bases from J, the junction contained 17 bases not matched to a gene. Germline V gene data show CDR1 as SGHRS and CDR2 as YFSETQ. In DNA, the CDR3 is TGCGCCAGCAGCTCGACGGGGGGGCTGGCTGTCCTTGGGCAGTTCTTC. Its translation: CASSSTGGLAVLGQFF.

V usage is TRBV5-1 and J usage is TRBJ2-2, with D possibly TRBD1 on 5 matching bases. V lost 3 bases to trimming and J lost 8 bases, with 8 bases between them. Germline CDR1 reads SGHRS; CDR2 reads YFSETQ. This CDR3 has 12 amino acids. CDR3 coding DNA: TGCGCCAGCAGCTGGGGCAGGGGGGAGCTGTTTTTT. As protein: CASSWGRGELFF.

This rearrangement joins TRBV2 to TRBJ1-6; 9 bases agree with TRBD1. Trimming cost V 8 bases and J 7 bases; bases outside gene matches: 12. Germline CDR1 is SNHLY and CDR2 is FYNNEI. The CDR3 consists of 16 residues. The CDR3 DNA sequence: TGTGCCAGCCAACAGGGACCCGGGACAGGGAATTCACCCCTCCACTTT. Its translation is CASQQGPGTGNSPLHF. The full variable domain, completed using reference TRBV2 and TRBJ1-6, is EPEVTQTPSHQVTQMGQEVILRCVPISNHLYFYWYRQILGQKVEFLVSFYNNEISEKSEIFDDQFSVERPDGSNFTLKIRSTKLEDSAMYFCASQQGPGTGNSPLHFGNGTRLTVT.

V usage is TRBV15 and J usage is TRBJ1-5; TRBD1 might be the D (5 bases). Trimming pared 2 bases from V and 4 bases from J, leaving 21 bases between. Germline loops: CDR1 LNHNV, CDR2 YYDKDF (reference sequence). CDR3 length: 18 residues. The CDR3 spells CATSRSPWGRDVNQPQHF. The DNA for the CDR3 is TGTGCCACCAGCAGATCACCCTGGGGGAGGGATGTTAATCAGCCCCAGCATTTT.

As DNA, the CDR3 is TGCAGCGCTATATCGGACTATGGCTACACCTTC. This sequence encodes CSAISDYGYTF. The chain recombines TRBV29-1 with TRBJ1-2; D uncertain. CDR1 is SQVTM, CDR2 ANQGSEA, per germline. The V end was cut by 7 bases, the J end by 3 bases, with 9 bases between. CDR3 length: 11 amino acids.

This CDR3 is CASSLALGQDSPLHF. The CDR3 nucleotides are TGTGCCAGCAGCCTCGCCCTCGGACAGGATTCACCCCTCCACTTT. The V call is TRBV7-2, the J call TRBJ1-6; 7 positions match TRBD1. V lost 5 bases to trimming and J lost 8 bases; unmatched junction nucleotides: 9. This CDR3 contains 15 residues. Per germline, CDR1 SGHTA and CDR2 FQGNSA.